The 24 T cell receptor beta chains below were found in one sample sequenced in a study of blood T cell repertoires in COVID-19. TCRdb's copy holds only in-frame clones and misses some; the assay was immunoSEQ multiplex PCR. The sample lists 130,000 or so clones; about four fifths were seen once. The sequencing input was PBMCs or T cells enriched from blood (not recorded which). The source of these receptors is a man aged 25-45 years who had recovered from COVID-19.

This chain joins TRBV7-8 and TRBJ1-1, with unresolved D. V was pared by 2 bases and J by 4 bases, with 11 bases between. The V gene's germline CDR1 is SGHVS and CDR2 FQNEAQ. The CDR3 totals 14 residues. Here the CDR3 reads CASSLYDTRTEAFF. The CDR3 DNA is TGTGCCAGCAGCTTATACGACACACGCACTGAAGCTTTCTTT.

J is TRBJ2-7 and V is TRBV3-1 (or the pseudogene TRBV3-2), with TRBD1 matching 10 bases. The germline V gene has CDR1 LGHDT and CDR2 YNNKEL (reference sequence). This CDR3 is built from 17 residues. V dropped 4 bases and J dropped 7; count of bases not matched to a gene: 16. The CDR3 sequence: CASSPLARTGGVGEQYF. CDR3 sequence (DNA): TGTGCCAGCAGCCCCCTCGCGAGGACAGGGGGTGTCGGGGAGCAGTACTTC.

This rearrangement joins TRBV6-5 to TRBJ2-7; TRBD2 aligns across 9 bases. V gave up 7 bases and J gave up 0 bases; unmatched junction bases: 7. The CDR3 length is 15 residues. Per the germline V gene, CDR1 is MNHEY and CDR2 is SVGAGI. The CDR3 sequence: CASNALTSGSYEQYF. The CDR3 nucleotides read TGTGCCAGCAATGCCTTGACTAGCGGCTCCTACGAGCAGTACTTC.

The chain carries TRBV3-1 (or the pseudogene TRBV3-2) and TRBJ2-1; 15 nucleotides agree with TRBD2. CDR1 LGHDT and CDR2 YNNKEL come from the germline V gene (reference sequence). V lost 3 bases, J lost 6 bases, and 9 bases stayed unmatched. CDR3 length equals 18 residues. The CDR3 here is CASSQSGTSGRKVNEQFF. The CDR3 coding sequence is TGTGCCAGCAGCCAGAGTGGGACTAGCGGGAGGAAGGTCAATGAGCAGTTCTTC.

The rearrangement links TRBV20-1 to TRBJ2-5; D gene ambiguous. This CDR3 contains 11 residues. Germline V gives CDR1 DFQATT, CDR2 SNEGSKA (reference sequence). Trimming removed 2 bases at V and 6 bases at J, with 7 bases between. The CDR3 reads CSARRVQTQYF. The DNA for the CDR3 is TGCAGTGCTAGACGGGTGCAGACCCAGTACTTC.

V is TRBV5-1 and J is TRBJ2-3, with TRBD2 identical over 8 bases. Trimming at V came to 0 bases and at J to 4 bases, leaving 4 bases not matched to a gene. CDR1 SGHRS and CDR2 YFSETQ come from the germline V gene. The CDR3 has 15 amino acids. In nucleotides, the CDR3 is TGCGCCAGCAGCTTGGAAGCGGGGGCTTCAGATACGCAGTATTTT. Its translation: CASSLEAGASDTQYF.

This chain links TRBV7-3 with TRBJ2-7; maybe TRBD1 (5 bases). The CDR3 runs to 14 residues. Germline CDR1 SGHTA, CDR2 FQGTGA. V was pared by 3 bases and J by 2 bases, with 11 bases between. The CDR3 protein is CASSFDDRPYEQYF. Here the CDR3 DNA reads TGTGCCAGCAGCTTCGATGACAGACCCTACGAGCAGTACTTC.

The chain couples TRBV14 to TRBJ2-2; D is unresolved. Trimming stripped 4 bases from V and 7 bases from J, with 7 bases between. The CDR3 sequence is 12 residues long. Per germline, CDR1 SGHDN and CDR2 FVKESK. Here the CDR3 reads CASSLRFGELFF. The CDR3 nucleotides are TGTGCCAGCAGCCTGAGATTCGGGGAGCTGTTTTTT. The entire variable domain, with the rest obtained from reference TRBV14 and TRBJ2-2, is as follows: EAGVTQFPSHSVIEKGQTVTLRCDPISGHDNLYWYRRVMGKEIKFLLHFVKESKQDESGMPNNRFLAERTGGTYSTLKVQPAELEDSGVYFCASSLRFGELFFGEGSRLTVL.

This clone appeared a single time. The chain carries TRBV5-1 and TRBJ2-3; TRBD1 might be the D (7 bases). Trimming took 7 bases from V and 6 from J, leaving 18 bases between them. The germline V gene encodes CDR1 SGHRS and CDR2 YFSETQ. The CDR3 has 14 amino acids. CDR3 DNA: TGCGCCAGCCGTTCAGGGGGGCTCTGGGATACGCAGTATTTT. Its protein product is CASRSGGLWDTQYF.

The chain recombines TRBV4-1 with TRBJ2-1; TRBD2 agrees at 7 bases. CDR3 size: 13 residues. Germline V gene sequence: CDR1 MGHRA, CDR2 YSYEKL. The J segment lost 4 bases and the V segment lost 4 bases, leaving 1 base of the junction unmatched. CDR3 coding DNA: TGCGCCAGCAGCCGAGCGGGGTACAATGAGCAGTTCTTC. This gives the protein CASSRAGYNEQFF.

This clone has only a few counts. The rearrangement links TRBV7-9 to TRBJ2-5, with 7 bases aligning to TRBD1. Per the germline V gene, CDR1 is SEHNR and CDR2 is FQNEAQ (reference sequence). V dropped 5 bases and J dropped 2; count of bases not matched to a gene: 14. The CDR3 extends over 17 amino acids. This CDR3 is CASSRRQGILEQETQYF. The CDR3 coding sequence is TGTGCCAGCAGCAGACGACAGGGAATTCTTGAGCAAGAGACCCAGTACTTC. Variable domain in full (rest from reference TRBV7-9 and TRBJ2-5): DTGVSQNPRHKITKRGQNVTFRCDPISEHNRLYWYRQTLGQGPEFLTYFQNEAQLEKSRLLSDRFSAERPKGSFSTLEIQRTEQGDSAMYLCASSRRQGILEQETQYFGPGTRLLVL.

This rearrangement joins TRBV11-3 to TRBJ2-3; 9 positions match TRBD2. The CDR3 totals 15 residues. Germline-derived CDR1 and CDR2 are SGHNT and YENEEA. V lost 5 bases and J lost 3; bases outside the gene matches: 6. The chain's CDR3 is CASSHGLALTDTQYF. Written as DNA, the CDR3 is TGTGCCAGCAGCCATGGACTAGCGCTTACAGATACGCAGTATTTT.

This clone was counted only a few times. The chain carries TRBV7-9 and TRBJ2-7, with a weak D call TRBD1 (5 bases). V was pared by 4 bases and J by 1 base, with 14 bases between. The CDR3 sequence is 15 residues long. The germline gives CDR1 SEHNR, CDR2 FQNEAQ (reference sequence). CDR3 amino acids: CASSSTEQRSYEQYV. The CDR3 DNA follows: TGTGCCAGCAGCTCGACAGAGCAAAGGTCCTACGAGCAGTACGTC.

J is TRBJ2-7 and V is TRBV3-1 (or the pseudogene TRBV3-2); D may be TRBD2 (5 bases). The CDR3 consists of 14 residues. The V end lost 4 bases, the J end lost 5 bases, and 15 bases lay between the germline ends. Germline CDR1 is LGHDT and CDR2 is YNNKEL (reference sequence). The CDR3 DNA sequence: TGTGCCAGCAGCCCCCCACCGGGGAACCACGAGCAGTACTTC. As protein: CASSPPPGNHEQYF.

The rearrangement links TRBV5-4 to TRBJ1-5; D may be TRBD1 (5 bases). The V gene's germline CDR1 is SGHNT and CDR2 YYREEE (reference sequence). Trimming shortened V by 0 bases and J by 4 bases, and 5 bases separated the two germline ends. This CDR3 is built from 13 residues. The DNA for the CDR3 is TGTGCCAGCAGCTTGGACAGGAATCAGCCCCAGCATTTT. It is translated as CASSLDRNQPQHF. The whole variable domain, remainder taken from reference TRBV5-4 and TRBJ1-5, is ETGVTQSPTHLIKTRGQQVTLRCSSQSGHNTVSWYQQALGQGPQFIFQYYREEENGRGNFPPRFSGLQFPNYSSELNVNALELDDSALYLCASSLDRNQPQHFGDGTRLSIL.

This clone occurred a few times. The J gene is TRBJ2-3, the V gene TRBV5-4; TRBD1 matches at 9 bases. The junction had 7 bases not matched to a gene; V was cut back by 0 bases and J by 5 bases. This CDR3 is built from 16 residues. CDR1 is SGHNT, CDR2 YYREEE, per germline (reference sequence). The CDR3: CASSLAGTGRQDTQYF. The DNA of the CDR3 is TGTGCCAGCAGCTTGGCCGGGACAGGGCGGCAAGATACGCAGTATTTT.

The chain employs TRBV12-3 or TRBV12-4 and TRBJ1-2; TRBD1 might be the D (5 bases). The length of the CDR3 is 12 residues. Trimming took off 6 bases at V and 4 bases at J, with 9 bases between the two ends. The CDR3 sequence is CASSPGSYGYTF. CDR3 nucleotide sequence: TGTGCCAGCAGCCCAGGGTCCTATGGCTACACCTTC.

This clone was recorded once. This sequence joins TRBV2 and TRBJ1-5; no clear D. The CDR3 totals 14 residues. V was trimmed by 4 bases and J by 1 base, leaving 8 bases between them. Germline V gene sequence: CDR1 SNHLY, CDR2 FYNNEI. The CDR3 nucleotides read TGTGCCAGCAGTGGAGACAACAGCAATCAGCCCCAGCATTTT. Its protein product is CASSGDNSNQPQHF.

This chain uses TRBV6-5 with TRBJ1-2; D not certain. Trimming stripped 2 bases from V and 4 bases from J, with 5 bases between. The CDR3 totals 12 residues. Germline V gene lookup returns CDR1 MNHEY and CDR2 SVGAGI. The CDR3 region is CASSYNRYGYTF. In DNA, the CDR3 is TGTGCCAGCAGTTACAATCGCTATGGCTACACCTTC.

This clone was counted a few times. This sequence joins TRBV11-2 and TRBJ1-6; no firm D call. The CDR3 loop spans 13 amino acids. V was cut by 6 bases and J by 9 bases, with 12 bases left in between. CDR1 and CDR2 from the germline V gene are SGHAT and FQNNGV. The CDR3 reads CASSFFLASPLHF. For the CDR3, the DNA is TGTGCCAGCAGTTTCTTTCTAGCTTCACCCCTCCACTTT.

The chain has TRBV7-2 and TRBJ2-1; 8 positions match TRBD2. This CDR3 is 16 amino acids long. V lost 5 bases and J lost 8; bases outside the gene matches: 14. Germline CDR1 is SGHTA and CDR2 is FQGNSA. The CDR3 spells CASSPTGLAATYEQFF. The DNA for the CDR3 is TGTGCCAGCAGCCCAACCGGACTAGCAGCCACGTATGAGCAGTTCTTC.

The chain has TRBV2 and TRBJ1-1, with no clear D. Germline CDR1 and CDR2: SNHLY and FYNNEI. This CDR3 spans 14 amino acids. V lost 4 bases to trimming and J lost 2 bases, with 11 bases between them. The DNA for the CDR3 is TGTGCCAGCAGTGTGATCGAGGGAAACACTGAAGCTTTCTTT. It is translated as CASSVIEGNTEAFF. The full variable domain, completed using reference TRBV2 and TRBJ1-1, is EPEVTQTPSHQVTQMGQEVILRCVPISNHLYFYWYRQILGQKVEFLVSFYNNEISEKSEIFDDQFSVERPDGSNFTLKIRSTKLEDSAMYFCASSVIEGNTEAFFGQGTRLTVV.

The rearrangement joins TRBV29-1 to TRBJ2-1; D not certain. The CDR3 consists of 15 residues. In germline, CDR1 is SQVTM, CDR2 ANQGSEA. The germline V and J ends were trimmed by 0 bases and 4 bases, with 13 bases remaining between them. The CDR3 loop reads CSVEDPTAPYNEQFF. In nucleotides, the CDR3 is TGCAGCGTTGAAGACCCCACTGCTCCGTACAATGAGCAGTTCTTC.

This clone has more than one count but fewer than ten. The CDR3 protein is CASSPPNDRGQETQYF. The CDR3 nucleotides read TGTGCCAGCTCACCCCCAAATGACAGGGGGCAGGAGACCCAGTACTTC. The rearrangement links TRBV18 to TRBJ2-5; 10 nucleotides match TRBD1. CDR1 KGHSH and CDR2 LQKENI come from the germline V gene. J was trimmed by 5 bases and V by 3 bases; bases with no gene match: 9. The CDR3 is 16 residues long.